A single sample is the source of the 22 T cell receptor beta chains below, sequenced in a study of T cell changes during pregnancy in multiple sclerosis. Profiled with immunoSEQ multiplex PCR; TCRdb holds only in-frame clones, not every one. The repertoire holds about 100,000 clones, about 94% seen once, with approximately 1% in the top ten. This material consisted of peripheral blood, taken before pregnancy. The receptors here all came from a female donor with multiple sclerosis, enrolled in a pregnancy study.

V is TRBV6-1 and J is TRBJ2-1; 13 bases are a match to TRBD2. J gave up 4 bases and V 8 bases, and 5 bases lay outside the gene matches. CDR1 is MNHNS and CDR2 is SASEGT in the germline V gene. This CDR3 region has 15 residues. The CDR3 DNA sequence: TGTGCCAGCCGGACTAGCGGGGGACTTTACAATGAGCAGTTCTTC. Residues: CASRTSGGLYNEQFF.

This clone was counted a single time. The CDR3 coding sequence is TGTGCCAGCAAAGGGGGGAGGGCCCGAGAACTAAAATACGAGCAGTACTTC. This encodes CASKGGRARELKYEQYF. The chain has TRBV28 and TRBJ2-7; tentatively, D is TRBD2 (7 bases). The CDR3 has 17 residues. The V end lost 7 bases, the J end lost 4 bases, and 26 bases lay between the germline ends. Germline CDR1 and CDR2: MDHEN and SYDVKM.

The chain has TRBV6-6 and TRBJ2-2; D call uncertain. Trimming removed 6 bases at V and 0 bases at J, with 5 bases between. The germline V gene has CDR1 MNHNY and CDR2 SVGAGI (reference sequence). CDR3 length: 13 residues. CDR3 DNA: TGTGCCAGCAGGGCCTCGAACACCGGGGAGCTGTTTTTT. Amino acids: CASRASNTGELFF.

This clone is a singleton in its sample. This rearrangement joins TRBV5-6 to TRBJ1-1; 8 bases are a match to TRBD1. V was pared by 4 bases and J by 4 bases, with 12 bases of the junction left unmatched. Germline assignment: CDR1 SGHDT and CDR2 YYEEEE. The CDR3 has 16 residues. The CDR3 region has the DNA TGTGCCAGCAGCGCAGGGGGCTCCCTTCTTGTCACTGAAGCTTTCTTT. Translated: CASSAGGSLLVTEAFF.

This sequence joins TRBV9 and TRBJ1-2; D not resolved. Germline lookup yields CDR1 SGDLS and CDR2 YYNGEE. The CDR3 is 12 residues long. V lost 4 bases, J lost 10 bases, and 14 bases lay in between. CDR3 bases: TGTGCCAGCAGCCAAAACTCCGGGGTCTACACCTTC. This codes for CASSQNSGVYTF.

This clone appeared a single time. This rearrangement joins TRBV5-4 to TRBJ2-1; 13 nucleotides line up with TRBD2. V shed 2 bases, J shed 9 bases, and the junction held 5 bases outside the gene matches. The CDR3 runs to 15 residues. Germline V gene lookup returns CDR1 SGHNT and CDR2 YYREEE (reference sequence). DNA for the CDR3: TGTGCCAGCAGCTTCCCCGGGACTAGCGGGACTGAGCAGTTCTTC. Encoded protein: CASSFPGTSGTEQFF.

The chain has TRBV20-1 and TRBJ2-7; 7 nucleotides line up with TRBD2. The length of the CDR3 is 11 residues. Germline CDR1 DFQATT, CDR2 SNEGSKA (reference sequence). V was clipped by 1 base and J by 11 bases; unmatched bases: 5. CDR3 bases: TGCAGTGCTAGAGCCGGGACTACGAAGTACTTC. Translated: CSARAGTTKYF.

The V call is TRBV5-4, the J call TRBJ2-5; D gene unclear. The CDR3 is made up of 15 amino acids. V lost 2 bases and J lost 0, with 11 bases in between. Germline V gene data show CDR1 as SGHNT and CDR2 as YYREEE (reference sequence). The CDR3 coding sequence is TGTGCCAGCAGCTTCCGGTCGTGGTACCAAGAGACCCAGTACTTC. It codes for CASSFRSWYQETQYF.

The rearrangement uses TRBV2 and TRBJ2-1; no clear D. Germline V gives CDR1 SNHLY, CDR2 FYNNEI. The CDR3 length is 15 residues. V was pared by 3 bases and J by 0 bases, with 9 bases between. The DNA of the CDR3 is TGTGCCAGCAGTGAGTCCAGTCTCTCCTACAATGAGCAGTTCTTC. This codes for CASSESSLSYNEQFF.

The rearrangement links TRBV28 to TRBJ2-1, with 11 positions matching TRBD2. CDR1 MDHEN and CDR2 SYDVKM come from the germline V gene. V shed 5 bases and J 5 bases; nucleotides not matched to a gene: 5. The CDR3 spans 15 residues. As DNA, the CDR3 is TGTGCCAGCAGTGGGCCGGGACTAGCGGACAATGAGCAGTTCTTC. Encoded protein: CASSGPGLADNEQFF.

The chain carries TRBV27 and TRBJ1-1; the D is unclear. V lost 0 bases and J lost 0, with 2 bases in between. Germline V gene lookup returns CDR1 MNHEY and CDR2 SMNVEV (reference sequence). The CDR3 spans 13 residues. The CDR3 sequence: CASSLSVNTEAFF. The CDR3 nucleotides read TGTGCCAGCAGTTTATCCGTGAACACTGAAGCTTTCTTT.

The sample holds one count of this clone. The chain's CDR3 is CSVTQGRGSYEQYF. The CDR3 region has the DNA TGCAGCGTTACACAGGGTCGGGGCTCCTACGAGCAGTACTTC. The chain couples TRBV29-1 to TRBJ2-7, with a weak D call TRBD1 (6 bases). Germline values: CDR1 SQVTM, CDR2 ANQGSEA. The V and J ends lost 5 bases and 0 bases respectively, with 14 bases between them. This CDR3 has 14 residues.

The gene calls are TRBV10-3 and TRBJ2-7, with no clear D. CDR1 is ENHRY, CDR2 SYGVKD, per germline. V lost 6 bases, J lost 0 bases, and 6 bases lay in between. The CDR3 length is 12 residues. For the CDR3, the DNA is TGTGCCATCAGCCGTAGCTCCTACGAGCAGTACTTC. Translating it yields CAISRSSYEQYF.

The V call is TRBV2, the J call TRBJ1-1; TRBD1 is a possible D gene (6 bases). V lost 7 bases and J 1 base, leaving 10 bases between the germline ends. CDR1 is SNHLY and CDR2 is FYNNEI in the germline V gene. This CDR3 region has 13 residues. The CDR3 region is CASKDSKNTEAFF. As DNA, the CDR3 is TGTGCCAGCAAGGACAGCAAGAACACTGAAGCTTTCTTT.

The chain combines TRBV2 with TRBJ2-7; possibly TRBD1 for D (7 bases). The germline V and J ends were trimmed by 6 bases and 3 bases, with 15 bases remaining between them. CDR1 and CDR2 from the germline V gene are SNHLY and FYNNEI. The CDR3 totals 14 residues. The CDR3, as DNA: TGTGCCAGCAGGCGGGACAGAGGCTACTACGAGCAGTACTTC. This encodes CASRRDRGYYEQYF.

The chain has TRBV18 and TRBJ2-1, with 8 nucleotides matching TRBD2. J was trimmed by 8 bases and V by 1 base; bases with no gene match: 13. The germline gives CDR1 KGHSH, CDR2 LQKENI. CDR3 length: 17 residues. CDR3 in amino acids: CASSPLWAGTRIDEQFF. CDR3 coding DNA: TGTGCCAGCTCACCACTCTGGGCCGGGACTAGGATCGATGAGCAGTTCTTC. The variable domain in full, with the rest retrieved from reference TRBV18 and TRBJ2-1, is NAGVMQNPRHLVRRRGQEARLRCSPMKGHSHVYWYRQLPEEGLKFMVYLQKENIIDESGMPKERFSAEFPKEGPSILRIQQVVRGDSAAYFCASSPLWAGTRIDEQFFGPGTRLTVL.

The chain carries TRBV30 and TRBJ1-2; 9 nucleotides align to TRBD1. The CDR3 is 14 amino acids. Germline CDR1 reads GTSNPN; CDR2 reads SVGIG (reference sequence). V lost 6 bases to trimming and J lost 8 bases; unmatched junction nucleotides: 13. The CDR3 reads CACRDREGPKGYTF. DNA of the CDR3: TGTGCCTGCCGGGACAGGGAGGGCCCGAAGGGCTACACCTTC.

The CDR3 reads CASSFRADEQFF. DNA of the CDR3: TGTGCCAGCAGCTTCCGAGCCGATGAGCAGTTCTTC. This chain links TRBV7-8 with TRBJ2-1, with D hard to call. Per germline, CDR1 SGHVS and CDR2 FQNEAQ. The ends were cut back, 3 bases at V and 8 bases at J, with 8 bases in the middle. The CDR3 contains 12 residues.

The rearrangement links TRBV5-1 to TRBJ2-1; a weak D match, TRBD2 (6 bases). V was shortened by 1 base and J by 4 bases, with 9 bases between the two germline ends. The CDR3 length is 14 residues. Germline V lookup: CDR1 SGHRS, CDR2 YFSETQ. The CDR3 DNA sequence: TGCGCCAGCAGCTTGAGGGACTTATACAATGAGCAGTTCTTC. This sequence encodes CASSLRDLYNEQFF. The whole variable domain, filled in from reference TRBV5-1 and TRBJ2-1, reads KAGVTQTPRYLIKTRGQQVTLSCSPISGHRSVSWYQQTPGQGLQFLFEYFSETQRNKGNFPGRFSGRQFSNSRSEMNVSTLELGDSALYLCASSLRDLYNEQFFGPGTRLTVL.

The CDR3 protein is CASSPPSGRAYEQYF. The CDR3 coding sequence is TGTGCCAGCTCACCACCAAGCGGGAGGGCTTACGAGCAGTACTTC. This chain connects TRBV18 to TRBJ2-7, with TRBD2 identical over 10 bases. This CDR3 has 15 residues. Germline V lookup: CDR1 KGHSH, CDR2 LQKENI. J gave up 4 bases and V 0 bases, and 3 bases lay outside the gene matches.

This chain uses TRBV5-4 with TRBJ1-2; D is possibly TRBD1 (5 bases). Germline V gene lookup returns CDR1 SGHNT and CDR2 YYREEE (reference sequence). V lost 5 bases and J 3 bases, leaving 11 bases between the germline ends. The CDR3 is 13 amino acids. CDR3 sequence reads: CASSLGGDYGYTF. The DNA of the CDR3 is TGTGCCAGCAGTCTGGGGGGTGACTATGGCTACACCTTC.

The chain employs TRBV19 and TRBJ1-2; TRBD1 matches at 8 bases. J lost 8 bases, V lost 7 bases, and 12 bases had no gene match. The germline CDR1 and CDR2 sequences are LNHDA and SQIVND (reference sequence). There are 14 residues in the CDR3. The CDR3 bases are TGTGCCAGTAACCCGGACAGGGATCTGGGCGGCTACACCTTC. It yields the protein CASNPDRDLGGYTF.